The 14 T cell receptor beta chains reported below all come from one sample, sequenced in a study of T cells in Graves' hyperthyroidism and ophthalmopathy. The CDR3 regions of TCR beta were amplified from RNA transcripts. When the TCR CDR3 underwent first-round RT-PCR, the HTBI primer set was used. Using its own MiXCR run on the multiplex PCR reads, TCRdb lists one record per CDR3 protein. This sample has around 560,000 distinct CDR3 sequences, with around 15% found just once. The sample taken for sequencing was blood. All receptors come from a woman aged 18-29 years with Graves' hyperthyroidism.

V is TRBV29-1 and J is TRBJ2-7; unclear D gene. V was clipped by 4 bases and J by 3 bases, with 10 bases between them. The CDR3 is 12 residues long. Germline lookup yields CDR1 SQVTM and CDR2 ANQGSEA. The CDR3 here is CSVAAEVYEQYF. In DNA form, the CDR3 reads TGCAGCGTTGCGGCGGAAGTCTACGAGCAGTACTTC.

The sample holds many counts of this clonotype. This sequence joins TRBV6-1 and TRBJ2-1; the match to TRBD2 covers 9 bases. Unmatched junction bases numbered 6, after V lost 6 bases and J lost 0 bases. Looked up from germline, CDR1 is MNHNS and CDR2 is SASEGT. This CDR3 has 16 amino acids. CDR3 nucleotides: TGTGCCAGCAGCTACCATAGCGGGAGCTCCTACAATGAGCAGTTCTTC. This translates into CASSYHSGSSYNEQFF.

This clonotype came up many times. The chain couples TRBV27 to TRBJ2-3; 11 bases are a match to TRBD2. Germline V gives CDR1 MNHEY, CDR2 SMNVEV (reference sequence). V dropped 7 bases and J dropped 6; count of bases not matched to a gene: 6. This CDR3 is built from 14 residues. CDR3 amino acids: CASKLAGEKDTQYF. For the CDR3, the DNA is TGTGCCAGCAAACTAGCGGGAGAAAAGGATACGCAGTATTTT.

This clonotype was seen repeatedly, ten times or more. V usage is TRBV5-5 and J usage is TRBJ2-7; 10 nucleotides align to TRBD2. This CDR3 has 15 amino acids. Germline V gene sequence: CDR1 SGHKS, CDR2 YYEKEE (reference sequence). After removal of 0 bases from V and 4 bases from J, the junction contained 4 bases not matched to a gene. The CDR3: CASSLATSGKYEQYF. CDR3 DNA sequence: TGTGCCAGCAGCTTGGCCACTAGCGGGAAGTACGAGCAGTACTTC.

This clonotype has more than one count but fewer than ten. This chain connects TRBV3-1 to TRBJ2-5, with 10 bases matching TRBD1. Germline V CDR1 and CDR2: LGHDT, YNNKEL (reference sequence). The CDR3 runs to 19 residues. Trimming at V came to 3 bases and at J to 2 bases, leaving 15 bases not matched to a gene. The CDR3 DNA reads TGTGCCAGCAGCCATTTGACAGGGGGCGCGCTCGGTAGACAAGAGACCCAGTACTTC. As protein: CASSHLTGGALGRQETQYF.

This clonotype was recorded a few times. A much larger clone differs by one base, so this may be a read error. V usage is TRBV18 and J usage is TRBJ2-5; D call uncertain. The CDR3 loop spans 15 amino acids. Per the germline V gene, CDR1 is KGHSH and CDR2 is LQKENI. The CDR3: CVSSPSSGGHETQYF. Here the CDR3 DNA reads TGTGTCAGCTCGCCGTCCTCGGGTGGTCACGAGACCCAGTACTTC. Using reference TRBV18 and TRBJ2-5 for the parts outside the CDR3, the full variable domain is NAGVMQNPRHLVRRRGQEARLRCSPMKGHSHVYWYRQLPEEGLKFMVYLQKENIIDESGMPKERFSAEFPKEGPSILRIQQVVRGDSAAYFCVSSPSSGGHETQYFGPGTRLLVL.

This clonotype was seen a few times. The genes are TRBV28 and TRBJ1-2, with a weak D call TRBD1 (6 bases). This CDR3 spans 15 amino acids. The germline V gene encodes CDR1 MDHEN and CDR2 SYDVKM. V dropped 5 bases and J dropped 4 bases, with 17 bases sitting between them. The CDR3 spells CASSRRRGGLYGYTF. In nucleotides, the CDR3 is TGTGCCAGCAGTAGACGCAGGGGTGGGCTCTATGGCTACACCTTC.

In its sample, this clonotype was seen a few times. The chain employs TRBV19 and TRBJ2-7, with 9 bases matching TRBD1. Per the germline V gene, CDR1 is LNHDA and CDR2 is SQIVND (reference sequence). The V gene end was trimmed by 3 bases and the J gene end by 3 bases; junction bases not matched to a gene: 3. This CDR3 is 14 amino acids long. The CDR3 nucleotides read TGTGCCAGTAGTATTGCGACAGGGGGCTACGAGCAGTACTTC. Protein product: CASSIATGGYEQYF.

This clonotype was seen at least ten times. The V gene is TRBV20-1, the J gene TRBJ2-1; D gene uncertain. Per germline, CDR1 DFQATT and CDR2 SNEGSKA (reference sequence). V was trimmed by 6 bases and J by 10 bases, leaving 10 bases between them. The CDR3 runs to 10 residues. The CDR3 coding sequence is TGCAGTGCCTTGACTCACGAGCAGTTCTTC. Translation: CSALTHEQFF.

This clonotype was recorded many times. The chain is built from TRBV5-6 and TRBJ1-2, with TRBD1 as a possible D gene (6 bases). The CDR3 extends over 14 amino acids. Per germline, CDR1 SGHDT and CDR2 YYEEEE. Trimming left V 2 bases short and J 2 bases short, with 10 bases between. The CDR3 is CASSFIQGNYGYTF. The CDR3 coding sequence is TGTGCCAGCAGCTTCATTCAGGGGAACTATGGCTACACCTTC.

This sequence joins TRBV11-3 and TRBJ2-7; TRBD1 matches at 8 bases. J gave up 4 bases and V 0 bases, and 8 bases lay outside the gene matches. CDR3 length: 16 amino acids. Germline CDR1 and CDR2: SGHNT and YENEEA. The CDR3 loop is CASSLDRGRGRYEQYF. CDR3 bases: TGTGCCAGCAGCTTAGATCGGGGCAGGGGGCGGTACGAGCAGTACTTC.

This clonotype was seen a few times. The chain employs TRBV12-3 or TRBV12-4 and TRBJ1-4; tentatively, D is TRBD1 (5 bases). V lost 2 bases to trimming and J lost 8 bases, with 12 bases between them. The CDR3 loop spans 14 amino acids. The CDR3 sequence is CASSLSGGGEKLFF. CDR3 DNA: TGTGCCAGCAGTTTATCGGGGGGGGGGGAAAAACTGTTTTTT.

V is TRBV2 and J is TRBJ2-2; TRBD2 matches at 10 bases. V was pared by 6 bases and J by 3 bases, with 19 bases of the junction left unmatched. From germline, CDR1 is SNHLY and CDR2 FYNNEI. This CDR3 has 20 residues. CDR3 nucleotides: TGTGCCAGCAGCCTTCCGAGCGGGAGGGCCTTTAGAGTCGACACCGGGGAGCTGTTTTTT. Its translation: CASSLPSGRAFRVDTGELFF.

This clonotype turned up a few times. The chain uses TRBV5-1 and TRBJ1-2; the match to TRBD1 covers 10 bases. V gave up 7 bases and J gave up 6 bases; unmatched junction bases: 6. The CDR3 covers 13 residues. Germline V CDR1 and CDR2: SGHRS, YFSETQ. The CDR3: CASARDRGDGYTF. The DNA for the CDR3 is TGCGCCAGCGCCCGGGACAGGGGCGATGGCTACACCTTC.